The 18 T cell receptor beta chains reported below all come from one sample, sequenced in a study of post-analysis software for immune sequencing data. Study observations and caveats: Five or six TRBV segments were significantly more frequent in patients than in controls. TRBV5-6, TRBV5-1 and TRBV20-1 were among these segments.

Prepared TCR beta cDNA libraries contained unique molecular identifiers. TCRdb re-called the PCR reads through MiXCR, storing one row per CDR3 protein. The sample lists hundreds of thousands of distinct CDR3 sequences, roughly three fifths seen once, with about 11% in the top ten. Which antigens these TCRs recognize remains unknown. The sample comprised blood. These receptors all stem from a girl aged 2 to 9 with multiple sclerosis.

CDR3 bases: TGCGCCAGCAGCTTGTTCGCAGGGGGCGCAGGGTCCGAGCAGTTCTTC. Translating it yields CASSLFAGGAGSEQFF. The gene calls are TRBV5-1 and TRBJ2-1, with 8 bases fitting TRBD1. Germline assignment: CDR1 SGHRS and CDR2 YFSETQ. V lost 1 base, J lost 10 bases, and 13 bases stayed unmatched. The CDR3 sequence is 16 residues long.

J is TRBJ2-7 and V is TRBV20-1; 9 bases fit TRBD1. V trimming: 1 base; J trimming: 3 bases; junction bases outside the gene matches: 4. Per the germline V gene, CDR1 is DFQATT and CDR2 is SNEGSKA (reference sequence). The CDR3 sequence is 14 residues long. In DNA form, the CDR3 reads TGCAGTGCTAGAGGCGGGACAGGGATCTACGAGCAGTACTTC. As protein: CSARGGTGIYEQYF.

V and J are TRBV7-9 and TRBJ1-2, with TRBD1 matching over 7 bases. J gave up 8 bases and V 4 bases, and 4 bases lay outside the gene matches. The germline gives CDR1 SEHNR, CDR2 FQNEAQ (reference sequence). The CDR3 is 12 residues long. The CDR3 DNA follows: TGTGCCAGCAGCTACGGAGGGGGCGGCTACACCTTC. This translates into CASSYGGGGYTF.

The gene calls are TRBV20-1 and TRBJ2-7; TRBD1 agrees at 7 bases. The J call may not be correct, given that the DNA end is closer to TRBJ2-5. In germline, CDR1 is DFQATT, CDR2 SNEGSKA (reference sequence). The CDR3 covers 15 residues. CDR3 sequence: CSASGDSASPGTQYF. The CDR3 region has the DNA TGCAGTGCTAGCGGGGACAGCGCCTCCCCCGGGACCCAGTACTTC.

The chain couples TRBV5-6 to TRBJ2-3; no clear D gene. V was shortened by 3 bases and J by 6 bases, with 14 bases between the two germline ends. Germline V gives CDR1 SGHDT, CDR2 YYEEEE. The CDR3 runs to 14 residues. The CDR3 is CASSSRRLTDTQYF. The CDR3, as DNA: TGTGCCAGCAGCTCCCGACGACTTACCGATACGCAGTATTTT.

The rearrangement joins TRBV12-3 or TRBV12-4 to TRBJ2-6; no clear D gene. Trimming left V 2 bases short and J 2 bases short, with 10 bases between. This CDR3 comprises 16 residues. CDR3 loop: CASSLSSDPGANVLTF. CDR3 bases: TGTGCCAGCAGTTTATCGTCGGACCCTGGGGCCAACGTCCTGACTTTC.

CDR3 DNA: TGTGCCAGCAGTACCCAACCTACTAGCACGCCGTTCTTC. Translating gives CASSTQPTSTPFF. The rearrangement joins TRBV6-6 to TRBJ2-1; D may be TRBD2 (6 bases). The germline CDR1 and CDR2 sequences are MNHNY and SVGAGI (reference sequence). The CDR3 totals 13 residues. The V end was cut by 5 bases, the J end by 15 bases, with 20 bases between.

The rearrangement uses TRBV7-2 and TRBJ2-5, with D perhaps matching TRBD2 (6 bases). CDR1 SGHTA and CDR2 FQGNSA come from the germline V gene. V dropped 1 base and J dropped 1 base, with 13 bases sitting between them. There are 16 residues in the CDR3. CDR3 nucleotide sequence: TGTGCCAGCAGCTTAGTGCGGGGACCCATCCAAGAGACCCAGTACTTC. This encodes CASSLVRGPIQETQYF.

This clonotype was detected only a few times. V gene TRBV12-3 or TRBV12-4 combines with J gene TRBJ2-1; maybe TRBD1 (6 bases). The V end lost 7 bases, the J end lost 0 bases, and 28 bases lay between the germline ends. The CDR3 sequence is 20 residues long. The CDR3 bases are TGTGCCAGCAACCTCCCGCTGGACAGTCATAAGATTAGCTCCTACAATGAGCAGTTCTTC. It encodes CASNLPLDSHKISSYNEQFF.

The chain uses TRBV7-2 and TRBJ1-1; D is perhaps TRBD1 (5 bases). V was cut by 0 bases and J by 1 base, with 9 bases left in between. There are 15 residues in the CDR3. CDR1 and CDR2 from the germline V gene are SGHTA and FQGNSA. CDR3 sequence reads: CASSLAGEKNTEAFF. In DNA form, the CDR3 reads TGTGCCAGCAGCTTAGCGGGGGAAAAGAACACTGAAGCTTTCTTT.

CDR3 sequence: CASSMWDRGPSTF. DNA for the CDR3: TGTGCCAGTAGTATGTGGGACAGGGGGCCCAGCACCTTC. The rearrangement uses TRBV19 and TRBJ1-2, with 12 positions matching TRBD1. This CDR3 comprises 13 residues. Losses at the gene ends were 3 bases for V and 13 bases for J; bases not matched to a gene: 6. Germline V gene lookup returns CDR1 LNHDA and CDR2 SQIVND (reference sequence).

This clonotype has a handful of counts. The chain employs TRBV29-1 and TRBJ2-1, with 8 positions matching TRBD1. The CDR3 consists of 15 residues. Germline trimming cut 5 bases from V and 1 base from J; bases unmatched to any gene: 7. From germline, CDR1 is SQVTM and CDR2 ANQGSEA. In DNA form, the CDR3 reads TGCAGCGTTTACGGACAGGGCTTATCCTACAATGAGCAGTTCTTC. It is translated as CSVYGQGLSYNEQFF.

Worth noting for this clonotype: Being one base from a much bigger clone, this may be a read error. This chain connects TRBV6-1 to TRBJ2-1, with D possibly matching TRBD2 (6 bases). Germline V CDR1 and CDR2: MNHNS, SASEGT. The CDR3 runs 12 residues. V dropped 8 bases and J dropped 7 bases, with 12 bases sitting between them. The CDR3 loop is CASELAGNEQFF. The CDR3 nucleotides read TGTGCCAGCGAGTTGGCGGGGAATGAGCAGTTCTTC.

To note about this clonotype: Germline is not matched at one junction end, which may reflect a read error. This rearrangement joins TRBV10-3 to TRBJ2-3; the D is unclear. The germline V gene has CDR1 ENHRY and CDR2 SYGVKD. This CDR3 has 13 residues. CDR3 in amino acids: CAISVRSRDTQYF. The CDR3 region has the DNA TGTGCCATCAGTGTGAGGAGCAGAGATACGCAGTATTTT.

The table lists this clonotype with a few counts. Germline is not matched at one junction end, which may reflect a read error. CDR3 protein: CATSYDSHEQYF. The CDR3 bases are TGTGCCACCAGCTACGACTCCCACGAGCAGTACTTC. The chain employs TRBV6-6 and TRBJ2-7; no firm D call. This CDR3 has 12 residues. From germline, CDR1 is MNHNY and CDR2 SVGAGI (reference sequence).

V usage is TRBV13 and J usage is TRBJ1-1, with D unresolved. Germline V gene data show CDR1 as PRHDT and CDR2 as FYEKMQ (reference sequence). With 3 bases removed from V and 3 bases from J, the gap between germline ends came to 11 bases. This CDR3 is built from 14 residues. CDR3 coding DNA: TGTGCCAGCAGCTTGCTTGGGTCCTACACTGAAGCTTTCTTT. Translating it yields CASSLLGSYTEAFF. The full variable domain, its missing parts supplied by reference TRBV13 and TRBJ1-1, is AAGVIQSPRHLIKEKRETATLKCYPIPRHDTVYWYQQGPGQDPQFLISFYEKMQSDKGSIPDRFSAQQFSDYHSELNMSSLELGDSALYFCASSLLGSYTEAFFGQGTRLTVV.

The V call is TRBV7-6, the J call TRBJ2-5; 9 bases fit TRBD2. V dropped 0 bases and J dropped 5; count of bases not matched to a gene: 10. The germline gives CDR1 SGHVS, CDR2 FNYEAQ. The CDR3 consists of 17 residues. The CDR3 DNA reads TGTGCCAGCAGCTTAGCGCGTATTAGCGGGAGAAGGGAGACCCAGTACTTC. Its protein product is CASSLARISGRRETQYF.

This chain joins TRBV6-6 and TRBJ2-4; the D is unclear. The germline V gene has CDR1 MNHNY and CDR2 SVGAGI (reference sequence). V was clipped by 0 bases and J by 4 bases, with 7 bases between them. This CDR3 contains 14 residues. The CDR3 protein is CASSYSLQKNIQYF. In DNA form, the CDR3 reads TGTGCCAGCAGTTACTCGTTACAGAAAAACATTCAGTACTTC.